Below, one T cell receptor beta chain is given with its context. It has no known antigen specificity. Base-call qualities are not available, and no considerably larger clone is one nucleotide away. CDR3 length: 13 amino acids, cysteine to phenylalanine. Of the read, only the CDR3 DNA is kept; its 39 bases are in frame from base 1. From the germline V gene (reference sequence), CDR1 is SGHNT and CDR2 is YYREEE. Trimming at the junction amounts to 4 bases on V and 7 bases on J, and the germline ends lie 11 bases apart. The source of the sample is a study of blood T cell repertoires in COVID-19 (dated by TCRdb to the early 2020s). With regard to the full study: Collaborator samples came from the United States, Italy and Spain and covered acute and convalescent phases of COVID-19. A de-identified subject ID, COVID-19 status, age in years and sex were almost always included in the sample metadata. Subjects who had been exposed to COVID-19, were actively infected with it, or had recovered from it provided the deeply sampled blood TCRbeta repertoires that made up the dataset. A freely available public database, intended as a resource for researchers studying the immune response to SARS-CoV-2, is where the repertoires were released. Where HLA class I and class II types were available, the types were taken from metadata supplied by the sample provider, not from assay-based typing. The prospective study material was composed of cDNA or gDNA derived from T cells, B-cell-depleted T cells, or PBMCs. The samples were drawn from two sources: the first 160 participants of the ongoing ImmuneRACE study, and some 1,300 subjects contributed by 6 global collaborators. Here is what the overall study found, with its caveats: The quantity of clinical and demographic metadata differed by source and by participant and was supplied without curation.

TCRbeta CDR3 regions were amplified from genomic DNA using the immunoSEQ Assay, a bias-controlled multiplex PCR. For the original study's pipeline: Within the assay, amplification of reference gene primers was used to estimate how many nucleated cells each sample contained. Sequence reads were collapsed and filtered to measure the absolute abundance of every unique TCRbeta CDR3 rearrangement. For each sample, productive Simpson clonality was calculated as the square root of Simpson's diversity index over productive rearrangements. In TCRdb, the immuneACCESS table is reduced to in-frame sequences with V and J assigned. These tables do not hold every clone; where another copy was compared, an unresolved V gene accounts for under half, and the others remain unexplained. The V and J calls and the clone size are those of that table, but D and trimming were determined from the DNA. Here the sample has over 200,000 clones; about 90% occur a single time. The top ten hold 1.5% to 2% of the sample.

Collaborating institutions collected whole blood in K2EDTA tubes following their own protocols. For TCRbeta analysis, collaborators shipped samples as frozen whole blood, isolated PBMCs, or DNA extracted from either of those sample types. The TCR originated in a middle-aged man with active or convalescent COVID-19. The source material was peripheral blood. The chain is made from TRBV5-4 and TRBJ2-2; the D gene is possibly TRBD2, with 5 bases matching. The DNA sequence is TGTGCCAGCAGCGAGGACTTTTACGGGGAGCTGTTTTTT. Its protein product is CASSEDFYGELFF.